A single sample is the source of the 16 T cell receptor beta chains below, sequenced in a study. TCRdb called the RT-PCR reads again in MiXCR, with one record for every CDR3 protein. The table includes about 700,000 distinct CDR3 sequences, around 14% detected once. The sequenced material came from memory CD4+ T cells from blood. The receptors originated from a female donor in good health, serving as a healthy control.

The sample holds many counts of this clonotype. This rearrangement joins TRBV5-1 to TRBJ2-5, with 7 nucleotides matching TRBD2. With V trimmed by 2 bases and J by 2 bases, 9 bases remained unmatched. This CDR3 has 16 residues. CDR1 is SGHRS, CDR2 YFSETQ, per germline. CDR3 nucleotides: TGCGCCAGCAGCTTTAGCCCTAGCGGAGCACAAGAGACCCAGTACTTC. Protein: CASSFSPSGAQETQYF. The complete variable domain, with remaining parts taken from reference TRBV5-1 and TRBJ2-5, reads KAGVTQTPRYLIKTRGQQVTLSCSPISGHRSVSWYQQTPGQGLQFLFEYFSETQRNKGNFPGRFSGRQFSNSRSEMNVSTLELGDSALYLCASSFSPSGAQETQYFGPGTRLLVL.

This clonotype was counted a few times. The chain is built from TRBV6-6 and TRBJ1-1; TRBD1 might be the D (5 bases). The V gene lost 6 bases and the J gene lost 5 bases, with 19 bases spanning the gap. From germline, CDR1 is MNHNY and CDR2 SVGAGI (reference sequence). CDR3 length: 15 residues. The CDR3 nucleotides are TGTGCCAGCAGGCCTCCATTGCAGGGTTCGACTGAAGCTTTCTTT. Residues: CASRPPLQGSTEAFF.

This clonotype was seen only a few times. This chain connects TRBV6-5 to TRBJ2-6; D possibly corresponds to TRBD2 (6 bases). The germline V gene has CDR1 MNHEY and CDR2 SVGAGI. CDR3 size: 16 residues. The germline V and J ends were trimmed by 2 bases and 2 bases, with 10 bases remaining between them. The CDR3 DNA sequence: TGTGCCAGCAGTTACGTCGGAGGGACTGGGGCCAACGTCCTGACTTTC. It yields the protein CASSYVGGTGANVLTF.

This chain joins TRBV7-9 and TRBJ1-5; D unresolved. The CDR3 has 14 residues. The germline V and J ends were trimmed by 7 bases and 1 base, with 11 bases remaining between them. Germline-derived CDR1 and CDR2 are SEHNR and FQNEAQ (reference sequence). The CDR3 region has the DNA TGTGCCAGCAATGGTAGGGAGAGCAATCAGCCCCAGCATTTT. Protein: CASNGRESNQPQHF.

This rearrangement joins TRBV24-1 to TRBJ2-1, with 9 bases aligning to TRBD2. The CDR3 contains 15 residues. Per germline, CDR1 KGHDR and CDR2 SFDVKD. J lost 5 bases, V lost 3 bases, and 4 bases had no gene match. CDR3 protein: CATSDGLASDNEQFF. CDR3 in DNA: TGTGCCACCAGTGATGGACTAGCGTCCGACAATGAGCAGTTCTTC.

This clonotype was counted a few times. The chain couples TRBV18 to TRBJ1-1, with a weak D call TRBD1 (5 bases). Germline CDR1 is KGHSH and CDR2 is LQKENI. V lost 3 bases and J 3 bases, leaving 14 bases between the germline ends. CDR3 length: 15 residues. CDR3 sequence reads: CASSPVGPGDTEAFF. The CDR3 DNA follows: TGTGCCAGCTCACCGGTGGGGCCCGGGGACACTGAAGCTTTCTTT. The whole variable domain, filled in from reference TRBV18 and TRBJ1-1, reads NAGVMQNPRHLVRRRGQEARLRCSPMKGHSHVYWYRQLPEEGLKFMVYLQKENIIDESGMPKERFSAEFPKEGPSILRIQQVVRGDSAAYFCASSPVGPGDTEAFFGQGTRLTVV.

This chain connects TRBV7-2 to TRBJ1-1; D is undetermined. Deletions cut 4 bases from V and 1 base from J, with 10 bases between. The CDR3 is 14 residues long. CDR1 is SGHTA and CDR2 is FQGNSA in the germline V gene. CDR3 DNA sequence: TGTGCCAGCAGCTCTTACTACCGGAACACTGAAGCTTTCTTT. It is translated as CASSSYYRNTEAFF.

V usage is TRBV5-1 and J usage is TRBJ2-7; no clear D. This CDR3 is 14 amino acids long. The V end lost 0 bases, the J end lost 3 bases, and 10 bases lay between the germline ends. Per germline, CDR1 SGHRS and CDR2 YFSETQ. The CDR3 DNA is TGCGCCAGCAGCTTGGGATCCGCCGGCTACGAGCAGTACTTC. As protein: CASSLGSAGYEQYF.

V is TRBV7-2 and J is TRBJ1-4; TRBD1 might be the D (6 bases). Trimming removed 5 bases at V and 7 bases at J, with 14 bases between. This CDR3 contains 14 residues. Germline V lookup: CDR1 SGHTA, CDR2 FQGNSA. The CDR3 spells CASSVQTGGEKLFF. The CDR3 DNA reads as TGTGCCAGCAGCGTACAGACAGGCGGTGAAAAACTGTTTTTT.

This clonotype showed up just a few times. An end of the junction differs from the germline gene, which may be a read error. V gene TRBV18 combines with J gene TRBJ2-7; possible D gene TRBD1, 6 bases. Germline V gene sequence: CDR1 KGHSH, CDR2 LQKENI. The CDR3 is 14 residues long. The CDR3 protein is CASSPLQGPYEQYF. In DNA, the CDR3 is TGTGCCAGCTCGCCACTGCAGGGGCCCTACGAGCAGTACTTC. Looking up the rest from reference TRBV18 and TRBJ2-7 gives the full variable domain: NAGVMQNPRHLVRRRGQEARLRCSPMKGHSHVYWYRQLPEEGLKFMVYLQKENIIDESGMPKERFSAEFPKEGPSILRIQQVVRGDSAAYFCASSPLQGPYEQYFGPGTRLTVT.

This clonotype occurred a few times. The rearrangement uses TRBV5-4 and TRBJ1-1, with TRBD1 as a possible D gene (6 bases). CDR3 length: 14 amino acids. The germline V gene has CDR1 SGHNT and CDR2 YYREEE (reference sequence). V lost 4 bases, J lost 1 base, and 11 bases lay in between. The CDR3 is CASSTEDRNTEAFF. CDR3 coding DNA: TGTGCCAGCAGCACCGAGGACAGGAACACTGAAGCTTTCTTT. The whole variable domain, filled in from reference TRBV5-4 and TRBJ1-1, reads ETGVTQSPTHLIKTRGQQVTLRCSSQSGHNTVSWYQQALGQGPQFIFQYYREEENGRGNFPPRFSGLQFPNYSSELNVNALELDDSALYLCASSTEDRNTEAFFGQGTRLTVV.

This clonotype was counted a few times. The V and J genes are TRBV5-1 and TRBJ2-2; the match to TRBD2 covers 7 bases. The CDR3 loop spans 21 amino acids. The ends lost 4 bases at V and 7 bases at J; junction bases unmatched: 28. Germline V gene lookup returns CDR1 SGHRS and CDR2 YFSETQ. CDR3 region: CASSIHRGSRVFAGEDGELFF. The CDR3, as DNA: TGCGCCAGCAGCATCCACCGGGGCTCACGCGTGTTTGCGGGAGAGGACGGGGAGCTGTTTTTT.

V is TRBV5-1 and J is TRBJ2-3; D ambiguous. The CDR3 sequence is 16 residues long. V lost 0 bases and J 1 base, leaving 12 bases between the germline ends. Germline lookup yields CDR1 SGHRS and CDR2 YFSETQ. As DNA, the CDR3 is TGCGCCAGCAGCTTGGAAGGCTACGAGGGCACAGATACGCAGTATTTT. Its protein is CASSLEGYEGTDTQYF. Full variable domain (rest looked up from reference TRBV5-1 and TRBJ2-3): KAGVTQTPRYLIKTRGQQVTLSCSPISGHRSVSWYQQTPGQGLQFLFEYFSETQRNKGNFPGRFSGRQFSNSRSEMNVSTLELGDSALYLCASSLEGYEGTDTQYFGPGTRLTVL.

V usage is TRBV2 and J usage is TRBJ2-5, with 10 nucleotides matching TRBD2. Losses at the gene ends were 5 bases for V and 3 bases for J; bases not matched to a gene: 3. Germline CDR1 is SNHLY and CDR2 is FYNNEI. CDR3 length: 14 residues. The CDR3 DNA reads TGTGCCAGCAGTAAAGGACTAGCGGAAGAGACCCAGTACTTC. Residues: CASSKGLAEETQYF.

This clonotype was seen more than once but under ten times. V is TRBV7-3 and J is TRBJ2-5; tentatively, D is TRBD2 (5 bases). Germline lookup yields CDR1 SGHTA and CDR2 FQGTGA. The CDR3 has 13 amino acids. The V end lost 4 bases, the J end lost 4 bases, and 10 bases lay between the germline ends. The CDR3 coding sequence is TGTGCCAGCAGCTCCGCTCGGGGAGAGACCCAGTACTTC. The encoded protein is CASSSARGETQYF.

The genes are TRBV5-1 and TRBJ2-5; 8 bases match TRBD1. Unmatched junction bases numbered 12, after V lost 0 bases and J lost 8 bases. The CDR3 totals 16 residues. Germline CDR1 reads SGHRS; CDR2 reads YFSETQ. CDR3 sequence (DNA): TGCGCCAGCAGCTTGGGGGGACAGGCAATGGGACGAACCCAGTACTTC. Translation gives CASSLGGQAMGRTQYF.